This T cell receptor (beta chain) was sequenced in a study of T cell responses to AZD1222 COVID-19 vaccine (dated by TCRdb to about 2021). Broadly, across the study: TCR sequencing was performed for 230 to 250 trial participants, of whom 200 to 220 were given two doses of AZD1222 and around 25 were given two doses of MenACWY control vaccine. Enrollment into the trials was organized by age into subgroups of 18-55, 56-69 and 70-plus years, and those subgroups contained roughly 150, 30 and 60 TCR-sequenced participants, respectively. Points the paper makes about the study in general: Spike-specific TCR breadth and depth rose significantly after two AZD1222 doses compared with day 0 and with MenACWY recipients. Conclusions about previously exposed vaccinees are limited because only a handful of AZD1222 recipients were SARS-CoV-2 seropositive at baseline. Participants were mostly white British, with more females than males. The authors suggested clonal diversity may have been underestimated. Because no samples from the day 14 peak response were available, repertoires could be characterized only after the peak T cell response. Epitopes outside the regions mutated in the B.1.351 and B.1.1.7 variants were reportedly recognized by nearly half of the unique spike-specific TCRs. The 56-69-year group was small, and its depth increase did not reach significance, likely because of low power. The whole spike protein was spanned by vaccine-associated CD4 TCRs, and dominant responses were seen in regions 160-218 and 743-854.

The time point label, as the study defines it: about 28 days (+/-7) after the second vaccine dose. AZD1222 recipients whose second dose came at about 4 weeks and those whose second dose came at about 12 weeks were combined into one group, since spike-specific TCR depth and breadth did not differ between the two schedules. The vaccinee samples were drawn from two UK trials, COV001 and COV002, one of which was a single-blind randomized controlled phase 2/3 trial testing AZD1222 (ChAdOx1 nCoV-19) in healthy adults. For TCRbeta chain sequencing, PBMC samples from trial participants were taken at day 0 and at day 28 after the second dose. The CDR3 regions of human TCRbeta chains were subjected to immunosequencing. The published analysis was carried out like this. TCRs in the repertoires were matched against a reference library of SARS-CoV-2-specific TCRs that had been generated with the MIRA antigen-specificity platform. Breadth was defined as the fraction of unique TCRs that were SARS-CoV-2-associated. Depth was defined as the fraction of total T cells that were SARS-CoV-2-associated. Using the MIRA data, every spike-specific TCR was mapped to the spike region that the TCR reacted to and assigned to either a CD4 or a CD8 class. Log10-transformed breadth and depth values were compared by one-way ANOVA with Sidak's multiple comparisons tests. TCRdb mirrors the immuneACCESS table, restricted to in-frame sequences. Some clones are absent from its copies; in checked studies, under half trace to an unresolved V gene, and the reason for the others is unknown. The DNA was the basis for D and trimming; V, J and clone size are from that table. The sample table shows approximately 120,000 clones, and around 87% are seen once. The ten top clones hold 4.4% of the sample.

Taken from the germline V gene, the CDR1 and CDR2 loops are SGHRS and YFSETQ. Relative to germline, V is 0 bases shorter and J is 5 bases shorter, with 14 bases between their ends. The CDR3 contains 15 residues, cysteine and phenylalanine counted. The DNA shown is the 45-base CDR3, in frame from base 1. A word on this clone: Its binding antigen is unknown. Base qualities are not recorded, but no much larger clone differs from it by a single base.

The receptor was derived from an adult who received the AZD1222 COVID-19 vaccine. The chain is encoded by TRBV5-1 joined to TRBJ1-1; the D gene identity is not certain. The starting material was peripheral blood, obtained 28 days after the second AZD1222 dose. The CDR3 region has the sequence CASSLDGLDRTEAFF. The DNA reads as follows: TGCGCCAGCAGCTTGGATGGGTTAGATAGAACTGAAGCTTTCTTT.